This T cell receptor beta chain was sequenced for a study of breast tumors, draining lymph nodes, adjacent tissues (dated by TCRdb to 2016 to 2017). Concerning the study at large: Breast cancer patients provided tumor, adjacent nontumor tissue and axillary lymph nodes, and the study compared the TCR beta repertoires across these three sources. In human breast cancer, the study set out to assess how tumor, surrounding tissue and draining lymph node repertoires relate to one another and whether T cells might be exchanged between them.

TCRdb records Illumina HiSeq 2000 as the sequencer. Multiplex PCR amplification was used to generate the TCR beta chain libraries. The amplified TCR beta chain products were analyzed by high-throughput sequencing. TCRdb took the public reads, trimmed them with fastp at Q25, ran MiXCR for clone calling and kept in-frame beta chains. Rows are combined by CDR3 protein, so each entry shows the most common genes and DNA. This sample has 70,000 or so distinct CDR3 sequences in its table, and roughly two fifths of those were observed once. The ten largest clones take up about 8% of the sample. Overall study results and their limits: A scenario in which most tumor T cells derive from the lymph node and then expand within tumor tissue was judged to be consistent with the data. The similarity between tumor and nontumor tissue repertoires was significantly greater in luminal-like breast cancer than in basal-like breast cancer. T-cell repertoire diversity in tumors was found to be lower than in lymph nodes but higher than in nontumor tissue, and preferential V and J gene usage was observed. The study presented the conclusion that tumor T cells originate in lymph nodes as consistent with a hypothesis, not as something directly demonstrated.

This clonotype showed up many times. Its antigen remains undetermined. The sample holds no much larger clone one base away, and base qualities are not on file. The germline V gene (reference sequence) provides CDR1 DFQATT and CDR2 SNEGSKA. At the junction V is shortened by 5 bases and J by 4 bases, with 14 bases in between. The CDR3 numbers 13 residues from cysteine through phenylalanine. Only the CDR3 part of the read is kept: 39 bases, read in frame from the first base. The origin of this receptor is a female donor with breast cancer. Some clones in this sample may be carry-over from other donors' samples. The chain couples TRBV20-1 to TRBJ1-2, with the D gene uncertain. Material for sequencing was breast tumor tissue. Read as DNA, the sequence is TGCAGTGCTGCCCCAGAGGTGGGCTATGGCTACACCTTC. It translates as CSAAPEVGYGYTF.